These T cell receptor beta chains were read from a single sample in a study of CD8 T cells in Susac syndrome. TCRdb used MiXCR to reprocess the immunoSEQ multiplex PCR reads, holding one entry per CDR3 protein. This repertoire shows roughly 190,000 distinct CDR3 sequences, less than 95% found once; its top ten account for about 0.1%. The specimen was CD4+ T cells from PBMCs. These receptors originate from a human donor in good health. CDR3s leave out the opening cysteine and the closing phenylalanine or tryptophan. The D gene is left open where the match is weak. Expanded clones get a size class; other rows say once, few or many, or leave the size out.

>.|TRBV29-1|TRBJ2-2|.
SVSGFANTGELF
>.|TRBV9|TRBJ2-2|.
ASSPQDAYTGELF
>TRBD2|TRBV6-5|TRBJ2-2|.
ASSYSPSGRAGTGELF
>.|TRBV30|TRBJ1-5|.
AWSADRGQPQH
>TRBD2|TRBV27|TRBJ2-7|.
ASSLLREGFYEQY
>.|TRBV18|TRBJ1-1|few
ASSPGRSEAF
>TRBD1|TRBV7-9|TRBJ1-1|.
ASSATGVGRTEAF
>.|TRBV20-1|TRBJ2-1|.
SAPRNNEQF
>TRBD1|TRBV27|TRBJ1-1|.
ASARQGAPSTEAF
>.|TRBV2|TRBJ1-1|.
ASTRGRGTEAF
>TRBD1|TRBV9|TRBJ1-1|.
ASSRTGEATEAF
>TRBD1|TRBV3-1|TRBJ2-7|.
ASSQAGTGSIDEQY
>.|TRBV20-1|TRBJ1-5|.
SAGAGWGENQPQH
>.|TRBV6-5|TRBJ1-2|.
ASSYSKTDPRGYT
>.|TRBV9|TRBJ2-5|once
ASSRTGYEETQY
>.|TRBV27|TRBJ1-4|.
ASSLERANEKLF
>.|TRBV5-6|TRBJ1-2|.
ASSQGRRNGYT
>.|TRBV30|TRBJ1-1|.
AWTRGRGGVNTEAF
>.|TRBV30|TRBJ1-2|.
AWSEEGHYYGYT
>.|TRBV7-9|TRBJ2-7|.
ASSLEAGAFTEQY
>TRBD2|TRBV29-1|TRBJ2-1|.
SVEGGMSGRVLDEQF
>TRBD2|TRBV15|TRBJ2-1|.
ATRLAGGDEQF
>.|TRBV18|TRBJ2-5|.
ASSPARHPGKETQY
>.|TRBV20-1|TRBJ2-1|.
SARDIAPNEQF
>.|TRBV6-1|TRBJ1-5|.
ASSLKRGTSNQPQH
>.|TRBV18|TRBJ2-5|.
ASSPLGTTQETQY
>.|TRBV29-1|TRBJ2-7|.
SGGFVDEQY
>TRBD1|TRBV7-9|TRBJ2-1|.
ASSLGVGTVLF
>.|TRBV30|TRBJ2-7|.
AWSVAQNRVTQL
>.|TRBV18|TRBJ2-6|.
ASSQGGTSGANVLT
>.|TRBV30|TRBJ2-1|.
AWSMGRIHEQF
>TRBD2|TRBV5-4|TRBJ2-5|once
ASSGAGGPETQY
>.|TRBV24-1|TRBJ1-5|.
ATSDARRGSNQPQH
>.|TRBV19|TRBJ2-3|.
ASSITDTQY
>.|TRBV4-3|TRBJ2-7|.
ASSQPGTPYYEQY
>TRBD1|TRBV6-5|TRBJ2-7|.
ASSYGQGDYEQY
>.|TRBV7-9|TRBJ2-1|.
ASSANRDGKNNEQF
>.|TRBV7-2|TRBJ2-7|few
ASSPTPYEQY
>.|TRBV27|TRBJ1-1|.
ASSLSGHPEAF
>TRBD1|TRBV28|TRBJ2-7|.
ASTRSIGQGANEQY
>.|TRBV5-4|TRBJ2-6|.
ASSIQGANVLT
>.|TRBV27|TRBJ2-7|.
ASSFPLREQY
>.|TRBV15|TRBJ2-7|.
ATSRDGSGYEQY
>.|TRBV20-1|TRBJ2-7|.
SAVSGRAAEQY
>.|TRBV18|TRBJ1-1|.
ASSPTAGNTEAF
>.|TRBV4-2|TRBJ2-2|.
ASSQDWGTNTGELF
>.|TRBV28|TRBJ2-7|.
ATRGTATYEQY
>TRBD1|TRBV6-6|TRBJ1-2|.
ASARDRGLSGYT
>TRBD2|TRBV2|TRBJ2-1|.
ASLLAAYNEQF
>.|TRBV3-1|TRBJ1-2|.
ASSQDHGVYGYT
>.|TRBV12-3/TRBV12-4|TRBJ2-1|few
ASSPLNEQF
>.|TRBV29-1|TRBJ1-1|.
SVVDTLNTEAF
>.|TRBV6-2/TRBV6-3|TRBJ2-7|once
ASSYGGVYEQY
>.|TRBV20-1|TRBJ2-6|.
SARDTRAGPGGANVLT
>.|TRBV29-1|TRBJ2-3|.
SVKGLKPVTDTQY
>.|TRBV12-3/TRBV12-4|TRBJ1-5|.
ASNPQAGSNQPQH
>.|TRBV12-3/TRBV12-4|TRBJ2-5|once
ASSFRSSQETQY
>.|TRBV5-1|TRBJ2-3|.
ASSFGQGQSTDTQY
>.|TRBV7-9|TRBJ1-3|.
ASSLAGQSSGNTIY